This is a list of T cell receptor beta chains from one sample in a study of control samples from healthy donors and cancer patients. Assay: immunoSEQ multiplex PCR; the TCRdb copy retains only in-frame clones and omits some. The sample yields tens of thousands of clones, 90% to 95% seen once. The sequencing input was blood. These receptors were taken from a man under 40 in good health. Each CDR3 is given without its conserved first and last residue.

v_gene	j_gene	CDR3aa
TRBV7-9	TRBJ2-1	ASSSGSGVSYNEQF
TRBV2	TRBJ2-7	ASNQDHEQY
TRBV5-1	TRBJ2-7	ASSLSGGKSSYEQY
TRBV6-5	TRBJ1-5	ATKVVHCQPQH
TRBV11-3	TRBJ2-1	ASSLTFFGTSLVYEQF
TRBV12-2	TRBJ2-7	AGEARDSYEQY
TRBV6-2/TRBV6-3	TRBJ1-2	ASSYSGTGTDYGYT
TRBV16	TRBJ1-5	ASSQSKDRGNQPQH
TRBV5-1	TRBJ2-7	ASSETGGKGEQY
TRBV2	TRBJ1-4	ASSGDNEKLF
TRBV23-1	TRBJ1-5	ASSPDGDRVNNQPQH
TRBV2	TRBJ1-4	ASRVRSYRGPNEKLF
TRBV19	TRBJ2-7	ASSVDRGREQY
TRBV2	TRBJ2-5	ASEPGQVQETQY
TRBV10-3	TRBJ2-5	AIRGDSSNGETQY
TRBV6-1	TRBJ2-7	ASSEGQGASSEQY
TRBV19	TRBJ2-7	ASSIGGQRYEQY
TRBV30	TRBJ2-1	AWRGEGRSYNEQF
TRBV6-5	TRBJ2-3	ASNIRDGYTDTQY
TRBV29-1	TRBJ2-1	SVDLGLASNEQF
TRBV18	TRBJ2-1	ASSPDPGDRFDNEQF
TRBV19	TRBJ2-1	ASSNRDSYNEQF
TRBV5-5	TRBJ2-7	ASSCPELGIYEQY
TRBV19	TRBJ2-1	ASSSTGTLNEQF
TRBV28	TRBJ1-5	ASSLLQVGQPQH
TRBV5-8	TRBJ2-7	ASRRTGTYEQY
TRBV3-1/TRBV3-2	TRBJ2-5	ASSRETQY
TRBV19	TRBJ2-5	ASRRGGETQY
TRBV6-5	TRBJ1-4	ASSLWGQGNEKLF
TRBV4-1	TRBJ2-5	ASSPGLAGAGQETQY
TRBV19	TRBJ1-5	ASSISAGLNQPQH
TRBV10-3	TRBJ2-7	AISEKVLTSYEQY
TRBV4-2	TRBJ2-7	ASSLGRVADDVTYEQY
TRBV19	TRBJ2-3	ASSEGRTILNTDTQY
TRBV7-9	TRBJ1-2	ASSLVDDRDGYT
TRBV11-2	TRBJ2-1	ASSLTVPRGPHNEQF
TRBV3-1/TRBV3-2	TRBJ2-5	ASSQFGAGLLETQY
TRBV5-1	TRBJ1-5	ASSLAGLAEPQH
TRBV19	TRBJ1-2	ASSFSPGGYT
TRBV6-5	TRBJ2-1	ASSYRTSGANEQF
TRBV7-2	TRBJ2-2	ASPEEPNTGELF
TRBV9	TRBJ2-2	ASSGGQTNTGELF
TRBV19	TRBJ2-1	ASSIRPGSYNEQF
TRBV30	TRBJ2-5	AWTQWGEGETQY
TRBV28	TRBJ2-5	ATIGTGHRLTQTQY